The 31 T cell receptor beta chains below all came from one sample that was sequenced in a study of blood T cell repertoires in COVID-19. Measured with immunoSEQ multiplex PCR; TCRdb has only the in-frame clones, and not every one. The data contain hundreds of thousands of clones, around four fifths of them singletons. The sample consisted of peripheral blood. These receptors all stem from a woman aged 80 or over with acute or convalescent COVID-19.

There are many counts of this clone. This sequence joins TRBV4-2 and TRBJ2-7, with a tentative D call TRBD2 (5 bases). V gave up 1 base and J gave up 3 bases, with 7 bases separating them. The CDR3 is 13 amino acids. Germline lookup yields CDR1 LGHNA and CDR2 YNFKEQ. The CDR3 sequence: CASSQGAGYEQYF. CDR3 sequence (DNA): TGTGCCAGCAGCCAAGGTGCGGGCTACGAGCAGTACTTC.

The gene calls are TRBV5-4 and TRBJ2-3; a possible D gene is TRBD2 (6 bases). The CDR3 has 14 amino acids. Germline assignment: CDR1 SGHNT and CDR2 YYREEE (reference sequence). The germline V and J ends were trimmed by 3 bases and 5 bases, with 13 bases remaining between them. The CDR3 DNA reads TGTGCCAGCAGCTCCCGGGAGTTGGGAGATACGCAGTATTTT. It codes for CASSSRELGDTQYF.

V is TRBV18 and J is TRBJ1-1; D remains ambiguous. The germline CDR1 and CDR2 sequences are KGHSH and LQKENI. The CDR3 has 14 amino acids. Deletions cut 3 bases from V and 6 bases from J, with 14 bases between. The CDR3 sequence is CASSPSSSGPEAFF. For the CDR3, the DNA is TGTGCCAGCTCACCTTCTTCGAGTGGGCCTGAAGCTTTCTTT.

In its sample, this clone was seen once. CDR3 sequence (DNA): TGTGCCAGCAGCTTTAGCGGGGGCTACGAGCAGTACTTC. Translation: CASSFSGGYEQYF. V usage is TRBV7-3 and J usage is TRBJ2-7; 9 nucleotides match TRBD2. The CDR3 length is 13 residues. Germline CDR1 reads SGHTA; CDR2 reads FQGTGA. Losses at the gene ends were 3 bases for V and 3 bases for J; bases not matched to a gene: 0.

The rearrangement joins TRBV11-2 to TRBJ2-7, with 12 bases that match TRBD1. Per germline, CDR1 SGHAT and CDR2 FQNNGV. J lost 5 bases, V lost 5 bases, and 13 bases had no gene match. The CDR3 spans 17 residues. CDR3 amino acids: CASSPPPRDRGRDEQYF. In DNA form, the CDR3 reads TGTGCCAGCAGCCCACCCCCCCGGGACAGGGGGCGCGACGAGCAGTACTTC.

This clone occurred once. CDR3 DNA sequence: TGTGCCAGCAGCCAGACTAGCGGGAGCTCCTACGAGCAGTACTTC. Translated: CASSQTSGSSYEQYF. This rearrangement joins TRBV7-6 to TRBJ2-7, with 12 bases matching TRBD2. From germline, CDR1 is SGHVS and CDR2 FNYEAQ. CDR3 size: 15 residues. Germline trimming cut 5 bases from V and 0 bases from J; bases unmatched to any gene: 2.

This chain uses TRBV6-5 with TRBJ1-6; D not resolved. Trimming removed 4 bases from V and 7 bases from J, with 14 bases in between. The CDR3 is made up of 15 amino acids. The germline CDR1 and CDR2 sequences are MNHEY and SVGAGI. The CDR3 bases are TGTGCCAGCAGTTCCCCCCAGGCGAGAAATTCACCCCTCCACTTT. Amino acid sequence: CASSSPQARNSPLHF.

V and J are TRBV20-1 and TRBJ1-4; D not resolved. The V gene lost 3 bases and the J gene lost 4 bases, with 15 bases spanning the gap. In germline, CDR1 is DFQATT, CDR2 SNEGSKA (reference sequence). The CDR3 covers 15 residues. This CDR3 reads CSASGSADNNEKLFF. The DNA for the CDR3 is TGCAGTGCTAGTGGGTCCGCGGATAATAATGAAAAACTGTTTTTT.

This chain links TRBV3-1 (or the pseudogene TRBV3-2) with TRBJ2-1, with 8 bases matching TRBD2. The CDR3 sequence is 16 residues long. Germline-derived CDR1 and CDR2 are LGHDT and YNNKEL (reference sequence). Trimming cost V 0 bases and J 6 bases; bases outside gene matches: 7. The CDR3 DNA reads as TGTGCCAGCAGCCAAGATGCGGGGACTAGGTCCAATGAGCAGTTCTTC. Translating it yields CASSQDAGTRSNEQFF.

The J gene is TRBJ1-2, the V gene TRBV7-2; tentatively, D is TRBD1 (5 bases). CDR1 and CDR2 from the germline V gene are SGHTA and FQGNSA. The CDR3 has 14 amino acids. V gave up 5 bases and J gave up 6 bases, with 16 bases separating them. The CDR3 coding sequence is TGTGCCAGCAGCCCCAGACAGCGAACCGATGGCTACACCTTC. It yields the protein CASSPRQRTDGYTF.

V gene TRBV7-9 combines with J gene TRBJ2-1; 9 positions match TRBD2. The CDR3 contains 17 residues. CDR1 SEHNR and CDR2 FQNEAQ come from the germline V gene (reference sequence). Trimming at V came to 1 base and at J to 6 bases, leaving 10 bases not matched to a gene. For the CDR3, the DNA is TGTGCCAGCAGCTTAGTCTTTGTGCGGGAGGGAACCAATGAGCAGTTCTTC. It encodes CASSLVFVREGTNEQFF.

The CDR3 DNA follows: TGCGCCAGCAGCCGTTGGCCCACCACAGGGGAAAGGGGTGAGCAGTTCTTC. Protein: CASSRWPTTGERGEQFF. This chain uses TRBV5-1 with TRBJ2-1; TRBD1 aligns across 7 bases. The CDR3 consists of 17 residues. CDR1 is SGHRS and CDR2 is YFSETQ in the germline V gene. V shed 4 bases and J 9 bases; nucleotides not matched to a gene: 19.

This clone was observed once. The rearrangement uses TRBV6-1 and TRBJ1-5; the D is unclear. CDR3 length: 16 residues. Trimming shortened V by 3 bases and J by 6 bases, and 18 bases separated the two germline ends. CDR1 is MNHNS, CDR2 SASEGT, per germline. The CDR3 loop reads CASSERHSPAGQPQHF. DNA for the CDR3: TGTGCCAGCAGTGAGAGACACTCCCCAGCAGGTCAGCCCCAGCATTTT.

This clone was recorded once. CDR3 amino acids: CASSLSGSWTKNIQYF. The CDR3 DNA is TGTGCCAGCAGCTTAAGCGGGAGTTGGACCAAAAACATTCAGTACTTC. The chain has TRBV7-2 and TRBJ2-4; TRBD2 matches 8 bases. The CDR3 extends over 16 amino acids. From germline, CDR1 is SGHTA and CDR2 FQGNSA. The V segment lost 2 bases and the J segment 2 bases; nucleotides outside the gene matches: 5.

This CDR3 reads CASSQDDCLVGLGQFF. In nucleotides, the CDR3 is TGTGCCAGCAGCCAAGATGATTGTCTTGTGGGCCTCGGTCAGTTCTTC. This sequence joins TRBV3-1 (or the pseudogene TRBV3-2) and TRBJ2-1; D gene unclear. The CDR3 is made up of 16 amino acids. Germline V gene sequence: CDR1 LGHDT, CDR2 YNNKEL (reference sequence). V was pared by 0 bases and J by 13 bases, with 22 bases between.

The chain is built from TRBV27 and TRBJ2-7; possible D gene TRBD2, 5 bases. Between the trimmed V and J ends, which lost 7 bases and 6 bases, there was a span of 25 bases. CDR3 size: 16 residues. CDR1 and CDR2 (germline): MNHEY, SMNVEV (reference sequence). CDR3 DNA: TGTGCCAGCAACCCCCAACCCCGGGTGCCCGGGGTCGAGCAGTACTTC. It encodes CASNPQPRVPGVEQYF.

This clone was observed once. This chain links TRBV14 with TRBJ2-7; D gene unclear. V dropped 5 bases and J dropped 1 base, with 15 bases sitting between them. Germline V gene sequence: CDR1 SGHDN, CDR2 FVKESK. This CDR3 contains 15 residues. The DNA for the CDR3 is TGTGCCAGCAGCGGCCTCTCCGTCCCTTCCTACGAGCAGTACTTC. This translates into CASSGLSVPSYEQYF.

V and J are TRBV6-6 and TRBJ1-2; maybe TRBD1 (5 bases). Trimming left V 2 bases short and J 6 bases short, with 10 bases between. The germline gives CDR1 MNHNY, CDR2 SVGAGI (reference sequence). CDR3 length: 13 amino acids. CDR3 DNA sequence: TGTGCCAGCAGTTACCAGGGTCAGGATGGCTACACCTTC. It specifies CASSYQGQDGYTF.

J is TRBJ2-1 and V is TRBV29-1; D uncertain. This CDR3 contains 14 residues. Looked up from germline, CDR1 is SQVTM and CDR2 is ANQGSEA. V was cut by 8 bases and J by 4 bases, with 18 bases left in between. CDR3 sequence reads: CSINRVIGYNEQFF. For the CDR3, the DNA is TGCAGCATCAACCGGGTGATCGGGTACAATGAGCAGTTCTTC.

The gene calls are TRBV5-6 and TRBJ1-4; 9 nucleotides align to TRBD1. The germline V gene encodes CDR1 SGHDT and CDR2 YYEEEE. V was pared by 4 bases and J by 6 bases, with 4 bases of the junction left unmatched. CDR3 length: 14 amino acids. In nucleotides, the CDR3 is TGTGCCAGCAGCAGACAGGGGGAGGATGAAAAACTGTTTTTT. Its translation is CASSRQGEDEKLFF.

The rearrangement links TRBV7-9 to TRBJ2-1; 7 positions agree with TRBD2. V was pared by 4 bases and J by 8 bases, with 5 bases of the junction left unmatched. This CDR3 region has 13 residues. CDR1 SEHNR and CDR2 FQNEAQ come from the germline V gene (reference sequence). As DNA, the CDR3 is TGTGCCAGCAGCTCAACTAGCGTCCATGAGCAGTTCTTC. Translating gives CASSSTSVHEQFF.

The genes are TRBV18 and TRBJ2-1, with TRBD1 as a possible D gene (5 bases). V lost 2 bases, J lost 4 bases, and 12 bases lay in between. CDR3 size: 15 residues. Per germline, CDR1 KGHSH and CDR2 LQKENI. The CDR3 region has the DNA TGTGCCAGCTCACCAAGGCAGGGCCATTACAATGAGCAGTTCTTC. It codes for CASSPRQGHYNEQFF.

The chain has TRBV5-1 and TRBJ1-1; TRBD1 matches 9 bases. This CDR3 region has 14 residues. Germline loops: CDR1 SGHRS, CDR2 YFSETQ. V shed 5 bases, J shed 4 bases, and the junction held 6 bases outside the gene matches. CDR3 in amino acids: CASSRQGVGTEAFF. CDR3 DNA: TGCGCCAGCAGTAGACAGGGGGTTGGCACTGAAGCTTTCTTT.

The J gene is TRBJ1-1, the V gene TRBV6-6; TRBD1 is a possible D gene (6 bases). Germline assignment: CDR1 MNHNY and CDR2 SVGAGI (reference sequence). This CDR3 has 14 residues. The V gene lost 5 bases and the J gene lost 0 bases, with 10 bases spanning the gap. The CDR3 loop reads CASSRGTMNTEAFF. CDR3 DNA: TGTGCCAGCAGTAGGGGGACTATGAACACTGAAGCTTTCTTT.

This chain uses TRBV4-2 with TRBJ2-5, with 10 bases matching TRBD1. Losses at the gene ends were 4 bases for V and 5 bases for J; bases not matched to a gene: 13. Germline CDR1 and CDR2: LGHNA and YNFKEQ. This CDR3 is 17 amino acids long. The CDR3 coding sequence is TGTGCCAGCAGCCTAGACAGACAGGGGGCGCCCCGGGAGACCCAGTACTTC. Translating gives CASSLDRQGAPRETQYF.

The CDR3, as DNA: TGTGCCAGCAGTCCAGCCGACAGCAATGAGCAGTTCTTC. The encoded protein is CASSPADSNEQFF. The chain combines TRBV27 with TRBJ2-1; perhaps TRBD1 as D (5 bases). CDR1 and CDR2 (germline): MNHEY, SMNVEV (reference sequence). V lost 5 bases to trimming and J lost 6 bases, with 11 bases between them. This CDR3 contains 13 residues.

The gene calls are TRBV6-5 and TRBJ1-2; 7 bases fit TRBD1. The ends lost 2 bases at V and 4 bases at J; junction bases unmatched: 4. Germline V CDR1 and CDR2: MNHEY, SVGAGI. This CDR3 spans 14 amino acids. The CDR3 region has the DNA TGTGCCAGCAGTTACGCCGACAGGGCCTATGGCTACACCTTC. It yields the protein CASSYADRAYGYTF.

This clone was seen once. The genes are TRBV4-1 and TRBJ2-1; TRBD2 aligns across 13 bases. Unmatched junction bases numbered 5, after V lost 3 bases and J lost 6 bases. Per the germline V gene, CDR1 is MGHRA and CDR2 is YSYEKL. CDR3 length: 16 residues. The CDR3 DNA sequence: TGCGCCAGCAGCCACCCACTAGCGGGAGGGGTCAATGAGCAGTTCTTC. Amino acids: CASSHPLAGGVNEQFF.

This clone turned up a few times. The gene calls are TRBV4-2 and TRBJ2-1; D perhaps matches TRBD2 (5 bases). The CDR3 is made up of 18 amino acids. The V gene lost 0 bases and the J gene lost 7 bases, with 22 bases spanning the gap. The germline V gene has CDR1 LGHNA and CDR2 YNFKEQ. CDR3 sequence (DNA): TGTGCCAGCAGCCAAGAAATGACTACATCGGCTAGCACTAATGAGCAGTTCTTC. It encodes CASSQEMTTSASTNEQFF.

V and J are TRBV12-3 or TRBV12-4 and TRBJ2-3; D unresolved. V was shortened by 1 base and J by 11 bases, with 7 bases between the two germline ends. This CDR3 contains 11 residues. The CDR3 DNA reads TGTGCCAGCAGTTTAGGACGACTGCAGTATTTT. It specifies CASSLGRLQYF.

The CDR3 spells CASSWEITGIYGYTF. In DNA form, the CDR3 reads TGTGCCAGCAGTTGGGAGATAACAGGGATCTATGGCTACACCTTC. The rearrangement joins TRBV6-5 to TRBJ1-2; TRBD1 might be the D (6 bases). V lost 4 bases, J lost 4 bases, and 16 bases lay in between. In germline, CDR1 is MNHEY, CDR2 SVGAGI. This CDR3 contains 15 residues.